Below are 30 T cell receptor beta chains sequenced from a single sample in a study of blood T cell repertoires in COVID-19. The protocol was immunoSEQ multiplex PCR, while the TCRdb copy is restricted to in-frame clones and leaves out a portion. The table has 200,000 to 250,000 clones, 75% to 85% seen once. Source material: PBMCs or T cells enriched from blood (not recorded which). The receptor set was obtained from a woman between 35 and 50 years old with acute COVID-19.

V and J are TRBV19 and TRBJ2-7; D may be TRBD1 (7 bases). The CDR3 is made up of 14 amino acids. The germline CDR1 and CDR2 sequences are LNHDA and SQIVND (reference sequence). V shed 7 bases and J shed 2 bases, with 15 bases lying between them. The CDR3 region has the DNA TGTGCCAGTATGGGGGGACAGTCAACCTACGAGCAGTACTTC. Encoded protein: CASMGGQSTYEQYF.

The rearrangement uses TRBV3-1 (or the pseudogene TRBV3-2) and TRBJ1-1, with D possibly TRBD1 on 6 matching bases. The V gene lost 4 bases and the J gene lost 0 bases, with 18 bases spanning the gap. Per germline, CDR1 LGHDT and CDR2 YNNKEL (reference sequence). The CDR3 covers 17 residues. Here the CDR3 DNA reads TGTGCCAGCAGCCCGCAGAGGGGGAGCCAGATGAACACTGAAGCTTTCTTT. It encodes CASSPQRGSQMNTEAFF.

As regards this clone: The junction departs from germline at one end; a sequencing error may be responsible. This chain links TRBV30 with TRBJ1-2; no clear D. Germline values: CDR1 GTSNPN, CDR2 SVGIG (reference sequence). The CDR3 sequence is 16 residues long. The CDR3 loop reads CAWNPASFGVNYGYTF. CDR3 sequence (DNA): TGTGCCTGGAATCCCGCCAGTTTCGGGGTGAACTATGGCTATACCTTC.

This chain links TRBV2 with TRBJ1-6, with D uncertain. The CDR3 is made up of 14 amino acids. Trimming removed 8 bases from V and 4 bases from J, with 12 bases in between. The germline V gene encodes CDR1 SNHLY and CDR2 FYNNEI. The CDR3 DNA is TGTGCCAGCTCCTCGGAGCAATATAATTCACCCCTCCACTTT. As protein: CASSSEQYNSPLHF.

The chain links TRBV4-2 to TRBJ1-1; 7 nucleotides line up with TRBD1. Germline trimming cut 4 bases from V and 0 bases from J; bases unmatched to any gene: 5. Germline loops: CDR1 LGHNA, CDR2 YNFKEQ. The CDR3 loop spans 15 amino acids. DNA for the CDR3: TGTGCCAGCAGCCGCAGCAGGGGGATGAACACTGAAGCTTTCTTT. It is translated as CASSRSRGMNTEAFF.

In this sample, this clone turned up a few times. The rearrangement uses TRBV19 and TRBJ1-2; weak D call: TRBD1 (5 bases). Trimming stripped 6 bases from V and 2 bases from J, with 16 bases between. Germline-derived CDR1 and CDR2 are LNHDA and SQIVND (reference sequence). The CDR3 extends over 15 amino acids. DNA of the CDR3: TGTGCCAGTAGGTCACAGGCCCGGTTAAACTATGGCTACACCTTC. Translating gives CASRSQARLNYGYTF.

This sequence joins TRBV7-2 and TRBJ2-1; the match to TRBD2 covers 11 bases. The germline gives CDR1 SGHTA, CDR2 FQGNSA. The CDR3 is made up of 14 amino acids. V lost 11 bases and J lost 8; bases outside the gene matches: 11. The CDR3 region is CAVTSSGRWHEQFF. The CDR3 nucleotides are TGTGCCGTTACCTCTAGCGGGAGGTGGCATGAGCAGTTCTTC. The whole variable domain, filled in from reference TRBV7-2 and TRBJ2-1, reads GAGVSQSPSNKVTEKGKDVELRCDPISGHTALYWYRQSLGQGLEFLIYFQGNSAPDKSGLPSDRFSAERTGGSVSTLTIQRTQQEDSAVYLCAVTSSGRWHEQFFGPGTRLTVL.

This clone was picked up a small number of times. CDR3 in DNA: TGTGCCAGTAGTGCCCTGGACAGGGGAAAACAGCCCCAGCATTTT. It translates to CASSALDRGKQPQHF. This sequence joins TRBV19 and TRBJ1-5, with 9 bases matching TRBD1. Unmatched junction bases numbered 9, after V lost 5 bases and J lost 7 bases. Germline CDR1 reads LNHDA; CDR2 reads SQIVND (reference sequence). This CDR3 is 15 amino acids long.

This rearrangement joins TRBV5-1 to TRBJ2-7; tentative D call: TRBD1 (5 bases). Germline-derived CDR1 and CDR2 are SGHRS and YFSETQ. CDR3 length equals 11 residues. Trimming took off 4 bases at V and 10 bases at J, with 12 bases between the two ends. CDR3 amino acids: CASSPGQGQYF. The CDR3 DNA follows: TGCGCCAGCAGCCCCGGACAAGGACAGTACTTC. Based on the CDR3 plus reference TRBV5-1 and TRBJ2-7, the full variable domain is KAGVTQTPRYLIKTRGQQVTLSCSPISGHRSVSWYQQTPGQGLQFLFEYFSETQRNKGNFPGRFSGRQFSNSRSEMNVSTLELGDSALYLCASSPGQGQYFGPGTRLTVT.

CDR3 in amino acids: CASSPQGNEKLFF. The CDR3 DNA follows: TGCGCCAGCAGCCCCCAGGGAAATGAAAAACTGTTTTTT. This chain links TRBV5-1 with TRBJ1-4; TRBD1 might be the D (5 bases). The V and J ends lost 4 bases and 5 bases respectively, with 9 bases between them. The CDR3 extends over 13 amino acids. The V gene's germline CDR1 is SGHRS and CDR2 YFSETQ.

This rearrangement joins TRBV7-8 to TRBJ2-3; 15 bases are a match to TRBD2. Trimming took 5 bases from V and 4 from J; bases not matched to a gene: 1. The CDR3 runs to 15 residues. Germline loops: CDR1 SGHVS, CDR2 FQNEAQ. The CDR3: CASSRTSGGADTQYF. Here the CDR3 DNA reads TGTGCCAGCAGCCGGACTAGCGGGGGGGCAGATACGCAGTATTTT. The complete variable domain, with remaining parts taken from reference TRBV7-8 and TRBJ2-3, reads GAGVSQSPRYKVAKRGQDVALRCDPISGHVSLFWYQQALGQGPEFLTYFQNEAQLDKSGLPSDRFFAERPEGSVSTLKIQRTQQEDSAVYLCASSRTSGGADTQYFGPGTRLTVL.

The gene calls are TRBV3-1 (or the pseudogene TRBV3-2) and TRBJ2-7, with D possibly being TRBD2 (6 bases). V shed 4 bases and J shed 2 bases, with 15 bases lying between them. Germline loops: CDR1 LGHDT, CDR2 YNNKEL (reference sequence). The CDR3 consists of 15 residues. The CDR3 protein is CASSLWGRRTYEQYF. The CDR3 DNA reads as TGTGCCAGCAGCCTTTGGGGGAGGCGCACCTACGAGCAGTACTTC.

The chain uses TRBV7-8 and TRBJ2-3, with TRBD2 as a possible D gene (6 bases). Per germline, CDR1 SGHVS and CDR2 FQNEAQ. V gave up 5 bases and J gave up 9 bases, with 18 bases separating them. The CDR3 is made up of 14 amino acids. CDR3 sequence (DNA): TGTGCCAGCAGCCCGGCCCGGGCCGCGGGGACGCAGTATTTT. Protein sequence: CASSPARAAGTQYF. The variable domain in full, completed from reference TRBV7-8 and TRBJ2-3, reads GAGVSQSPRYKVAKRGQDVALRCDPISGHVSLFWYQQALGQGPEFLTYFQNEAQLDKSGLPSDRFFAERPEGSVSTLKIQRTQQEDSAVYLCASSPARAAGTQYFGPGTRLTVL.

The chain is built from TRBV7-8 and TRBJ1-2, with TRBD1 identical over 8 bases. CDR3 length: 14 residues. Germline CDR1 and CDR2: SGHVS and FQNEAQ. J was trimmed by 2 bases and V by 4 bases; bases with no gene match: 3. The CDR3 sequence is CASSSRGPNYGYTF. The CDR3 nucleotides read TGTGCCAGCAGCTCCAGGGGGCCAAACTATGGCTACACCTTC.

In DNA form, the CDR3 reads TGTGCCAGCAGTGGTGGACTTACCACAGATACGCAGTATTTT. This encodes CASSGGLTTDTQYF. The chain is built from TRBV27 and TRBJ2-3; TRBD2 might be the D (5 bases). The CDR3 spans 14 residues. V dropped 5 bases and J dropped 2 bases, with 11 bases sitting between them. CDR1 is MNHEY, CDR2 SMNVEV, per germline (reference sequence).

The V gene is TRBV6-5, the J gene TRBJ1-2, with D maybe TRBD1 (6 bases). V lost 10 bases and J lost 4, with 19 bases in between. Germline V gene data show CDR1 as MNHEY and CDR2 as SVGAGI. This CDR3 comprises 14 residues. This chain's CDR3 is CATSLGDTFYGYTF. The CDR3 DNA sequence: TGTGCCACTTCCCTTGGGGACACATTCTATGGCTACACCTTC.

The V call is TRBV18, the J call TRBJ1-3; D remains ambiguous. This CDR3 region has 14 residues. Trimming left V 5 bases short and J 0 bases short, with 8 bases between. Germline V gene data show CDR1 as KGHSH and CDR2 as LQKENI. CDR3 sequence reads: CASSSTSSGNTIYF. CDR3 in DNA: TGTGCCAGCTCATCAACAAGCTCTGGAAACACCATATATTTT.

The chain combines TRBV27 with TRBJ1-4, with 9 bases lining up with TRBD1. Per the germline V gene, CDR1 is MNHEY and CDR2 is SMNVEV (reference sequence). This CDR3 contains 15 residues. V shed 7 bases, J shed 8 bases, and the junction held 11 bases outside the gene matches. DNA of the CDR3: TGTGCCAGCACTTGGGCCGGGACAGGGAAAGAAAAACTGTTTTTT. It encodes CASTWAGTGKEKLFF. Full variable domain (missing parts from reference TRBV27 and TRBJ1-4): EAQVTQNPRYLITVTGKKLTVTCSQNMNHEYMSWYRQDPGLGLRQIYYSMNVEVTDKGDVPEGYKVSRKEKRNFPLILESPSPNQTSLYFCASTWAGTGKEKLFFGSGTQLSVL.

J is TRBJ2-1 and V is TRBV7-9; 7 nucleotides align to TRBD1. Germline-derived CDR1 and CDR2 are SEHNR and FQNEAQ (reference sequence). The CDR3 consists of 14 residues. V shed 6 bases and J 6 bases; nucleotides not matched to a gene: 8. The CDR3 nucleotides are TGTGCCAGCAGATTGTCGGCAGGGGGCAATGAGCAGTTCTTC. Translation gives CASRLSAGGNEQFF.

The gene calls are TRBV11-2 and TRBJ2-3, with 10 bases lining up with TRBD1. CDR1 SGHAT and CDR2 FQNNGV come from the germline V gene. The CDR3 contains 16 residues. Germline trimming cut 5 bases from V and 7 bases from J; bases unmatched to any gene: 12. The CDR3 DNA follows: TGTGCCAGCAGCGCAGAGACAGGGGGCCACTCCTATACGCAGTATTTT. Its translation is CASSAETGGHSYTQYF.

The chain combines TRBV28 with TRBJ1-5; tentative D call: TRBD1 (6 bases). This CDR3 region has 14 residues. Germline V gene data show CDR1 as MDHEN and CDR2 as SYDVKM. V was trimmed by 5 bases and J by 9 bases, leaving 17 bases between them. In DNA form, the CDR3 reads TGTGCCAGCAGTCCAACAGACCTCAGGGGGCCCCAGCATTTT. Its translation is CASSPTDLRGPQHF.

The chain links TRBV4-1 to TRBJ1-5; 7 bases are a match to TRBD1. J was trimmed by 3 bases and V by 0 bases; bases with no gene match: 8. Germline V lookup: CDR1 MGHRA, CDR2 YSYEKL. The CDR3 covers 17 residues. The CDR3 sequence: CASSQEPPTGTNQPQHF. CDR3 nucleotides: TGCGCCAGCAGCCAAGAACCCCCGACAGGGACCAATCAGCCCCAGCATTTT.

V is TRBV5-1 and J is TRBJ1-1; 7 bases map to TRBD1. The ends lost 4 bases at V and 5 bases at J; junction bases unmatched: 11. Germline V CDR1 and CDR2: SGHRS, YFSETQ. The length of the CDR3 is 15 residues. Here the CDR3 reads CASSPLQSRGTEAFF. CDR3 nucleotide sequence: TGCGCCAGCAGCCCTCTCCAAAGCAGGGGGACTGAAGCTTTCTTT.

The rearrangement uses TRBV6-6 and TRBJ1-6, with a tentative D call TRBD1 (5 bases). The CDR3 has 15 amino acids. Per germline, CDR1 MNHNY and CDR2 SVGAGI (reference sequence). The V gene lost 6 bases and the J gene lost 5 bases, with 14 bases spanning the gap. The CDR3 bases are TGTGCCAGCAGCGACCCCGGGGGGAATAATTCACCCCTCCACTTT. Amino acids: CASSDPGGNNSPLHF.

For this clone: Other DNA sequences from this sample encode an identical CDR3 as well. The chain employs TRBV4-3 and TRBJ2-7, with 10 positions matching TRBD1. V trimming: 1 base; J trimming: 1 base; junction bases outside the gene matches: 1. Germline V lookup: CDR1 LGHNA, CDR2 YSLEER. CDR3 length equals 15 residues. The CDR3 DNA reads TGCGCCAGCAGCCAAGGGACAGGGGGGTCCTACGAGCAGTACTTC. Its translation: CASSQGTGGSYEQYF.

J is TRBJ1-4 and V is TRBV28; 7 bases fit TRBD1. From germline, CDR1 is MDHEN and CDR2 SYDVKM. CDR3 length: 14 amino acids. The J segment lost 5 bases and the V segment lost 5 bases, leaving 5 bases of the junction unmatched. The CDR3 spells CASSPGGSNEKLFF. The DNA for the CDR3 is TGTGCCAGCAGTCCAGGGGGTAGCAATGAAAAACTGTTTTTT.

The chain combines TRBV19 with TRBJ1-6; D is uncertain. V lost 0 bases and J lost 6, with 6 bases in between. CDR3 size: 14 residues. Looked up from germline, CDR1 is LNHDA and CDR2 is SQIVND (reference sequence). The CDR3 DNA reads as TGTGCCAGTAGTATAGACGAGATTAATTCACCCCTCCACTTT. The encoded protein is CASSIDEINSPLHF.

The V call is TRBV7-9, the J call TRBJ2-7; possible D gene TRBD1, 5 bases. The CDR3 covers 12 residues. V was cut by 1 base and J by 5 bases, with 6 bases left in between. CDR1 is SEHNR, CDR2 FQNEAQ, per germline (reference sequence). The CDR3 DNA reads as TGTGCCAGCAGCTTAGGACAGAACGAGCAGTACTTC. Residues: CASSLGQNEQYF.

The CDR3 DNA follows: TGCGCCAGCAGCACCCCGGCGGCTACAAGCACAGATACGCAGTATTTT. Amino acids: CASSTPAATSTDTQYF. The chain has TRBV5-1 and TRBJ2-3; no clear D. The CDR3 sequence is 16 residues long. Germline lookup yields CDR1 SGHRS and CDR2 YFSETQ. V was cut by 4 bases and J by 0 bases, with 15 bases left in between. Full variable domain (rest looked up from reference TRBV5-1 and TRBJ2-3): KAGVTQTPRYLIKTRGQQVTLSCSPISGHRSVSWYQQTPGQGLQFLFEYFSETQRNKGNFPGRFSGRQFSNSRSEMNVSTLELGDSALYLCASSTPAATSTDTQYFGPGTRLTVL.

The chain recombines TRBV5-1 with TRBJ1-1; D not certain. Germline V gene lookup returns CDR1 SGHRS and CDR2 YFSETQ. V lost 2 bases and J lost 2, with 10 bases in between. The CDR3 extends over 14 amino acids. CDR3 sequence: CASSFGGDNTEAFF. In DNA, the CDR3 is TGCGCCAGCAGCTTTGGCGGGGATAACACTGAAGCTTTCTTT.